In its sample, the clone carrying this TCR beta chain was seen once. Antigen: not known. Other DNA sequences in this specimen translate into the identical CDR3. The sample is drawn from a study of cytomegalovirus exposure and HLA in healthy donors. Broader study findings: In a later analysis, specific HLA alleles were associated with 16,000 or so TCR beta sequences at a 0.05 false discovery rate. A few CMV-associated chains proved CMV antigen-specific in vitro.

Germline-derived CDR1 and CDR2 are SGHNT and YYREEE (reference sequence). The junction had 4 bases not matched to a gene; V was cut back by 9 bases and J by 3 bases. The CDR3 covers 12 residues. A multiplex PCR was run with 60 Vbeta primers and 13 Jbeta primers. Authors' methods: Around 83 million unique TCR beta chains, 9 million to 12 million shared, were counted in a later analysis. Measured with immunoSEQ multiplex PCR; TCRdb has only the in-frame clones, and not every one. The DNA gave D and trimming, while V, J and clone size come from that table. The sample includes 150,000 to 200,000 clones, almost 85% seen only once; the top ten take approximately 0.26%.

The sequenced sample was PBMCs. The rearrangement uses TRBV5-4 and TRBJ2-5; 8 bases line up with TRBD2. This TCR came from a boy aged 5-17 years in good health and CMV-seronegative. CDR3 residues: CATQLAEETQYF. The CDR3, as DNA: TGTGCCACCCAACTAGCGGAAGAGACCCAGTACTTC.